The 19 T cell receptor beta chains given below trace back to one sample, sequenced in a study of blood T cell repertoires in COVID-19. Here immunoSEQ multiplex PCR was the method, and the copy in TCRdb shows in-frame clones only, minus some. Of hundreds of thousands of clones in the sample, approximately 90% are singletons; the top ten hold just under 9%. Sequenced input: PBMCs or T cells enriched from blood (not recorded which). Source of these receptors: a man in his forties who had recovered from COVID-19.

The chain employs TRBV27 and TRBJ2-2, with 13 bases that match TRBD2. Per the germline V gene, CDR1 is MNHEY and CDR2 is SMNVEV (reference sequence). With V trimmed by 8 bases and J by 0 bases, 3 bases remained unmatched. CDR3 size: 16 residues. Here the CDR3 reads CASFGLAGANTGELFF. CDR3 bases: TGTGCCAGCTTTGGACTAGCGGGAGCGAACACCGGGGAGCTGTTTTTT.

This clone was observed a single time. This chain joins TRBV28 and TRBJ1-2, with D unresolved. Between the trimmed V and J ends, which lost 2 bases and 8 bases, there was a span of 12 bases. The CDR3 is made up of 13 amino acids. Germline V lookup: CDR1 MDHEN, CDR2 SYDVKM. CDR3 DNA sequence: TGTGCCAGCAGTTTAACCGGGGTTATGGGCTACACCTTC. It yields the protein CASSLTGVMGYTF.

The rearrangement uses TRBV9 and TRBJ2-5; TRBD1 aligns across 7 bases. After removal of 2 bases from V and 5 bases from J, the junction contained 6 bases not matched to a gene. Germline V gene sequence: CDR1 SGDLS, CDR2 YYNGEE. This CDR3 region has 14 residues. CDR3 coding DNA: TGTGCCAGCAGCGTCTCCGGGACAGCGGAGACCCAGTACTTC. Translating gives CASSVSGTAETQYF.

This sequence joins TRBV27 and TRBJ2-2; D is possibly TRBD1 (7 bases). The germline V and J ends were trimmed by 4 bases and 3 bases, with 15 bases remaining between them. The germline V gene encodes CDR1 MNHEY and CDR2 SMNVEV (reference sequence). The CDR3 spans 16 residues. This chain's CDR3 is CASSSGDSPYTGELFF. The CDR3 DNA reads as TGTGCCAGCAGTTCGGGGGACAGCCCCTACACCGGGGAGCTGTTTTTT.

The rearrangement uses TRBV27 and TRBJ2-2; 11 nucleotides line up with TRBD2. V lost 2 bases to trimming and J lost 5 bases; unmatched junction nucleotides: 7. CDR3 length: 17 amino acids. CDR1 and CDR2 from the germline V gene are MNHEY and SMNVEV (reference sequence). CDR3 sequence: CASSLTASGGHTGELFF. The CDR3 nucleotides read TGTGCCAGCAGTTTAACGGCTAGCGGGGGGCATACCGGGGAGCTGTTTTTT.

This chain uses TRBV28 with TRBJ2-7, with 9 bases aligning to TRBD1. The CDR3 has 17 residues. V shed 2 bases, J shed 0 bases, and the junction held 8 bases outside the gene matches. Germline lookup yields CDR1 MDHEN and CDR2 SYDVKM. CDR3 loop: CASSLPEDRGYSYEQYF. CDR3 bases: TGTGCCAGCAGTTTACCCGAGGACAGGGGATACTCCTACGAGCAGTACTTC.

This chain links TRBV7-2 with TRBJ1-5; possibly TRBD1 for D (5 bases). V was pared by 1 base and J by 0 bases, with 10 bases between. Germline lookup yields CDR1 SGHTA and CDR2 FQGNSA. The CDR3 length is 16 residues. The CDR3 loop is CASSLEGRNSNQPQHF. As DNA, the CDR3 is TGTGCCAGCAGCTTAGAGGGGCGGAATAGCAATCAGCCCCAGCATTTT.

This chain joins TRBV5-1 and TRBJ1-2, with no clear D. Deletions cut 2 bases from V and 2 bases from J, with 7 bases between. Germline CDR1 is SGHRS and CDR2 is YFSETQ. The CDR3 runs to 13 residues. CDR3 sequence: CASSFGMNYGYTF. The DNA of the CDR3 is TGCGCCAGCAGCTTCGGGATGAACTATGGCTACACCTTC.

The chain is built from TRBV11-3 and TRBJ2-7; D unclear. Germline CDR1 and CDR2: SGHNT and YENEEA. The CDR3 extends over 12 amino acids. Trimming removed 8 bases at V and 3 bases at J, with 11 bases between. CDR3 region: CASAARNYEQYF. CDR3 coding DNA: TGTGCCAGCGCAGCGAGAAACTACGAGCAGTACTTC.

The table lists this clone with a count of one. The chain combines TRBV7-8 with TRBJ2-1, with 13 bases aligning to TRBD2. There are 16 residues in the CDR3. Germline V CDR1 and CDR2: SGHVS, FQNEAQ. J gave up 10 bases and V 3 bases, and 9 bases lay outside the gene matches. CDR3 bases: TGTGCCAGCAGCTTCCGGACTAGCGGGAGAGTTTGGGAGCAGTTCTTC. It specifies CASSFRTSGRVWEQFF.

V and J are TRBV28 and TRBJ1-2; possible D gene TRBD1, 5 bases. Trimming removed 6 bases from V and 2 bases from J, with 22 bases in between. The CDR3 runs to 17 residues. Germline V gene sequence: CDR1 MDHEN, CDR2 SYDVKM. The DNA of the CDR3 is TGTGCCAGCAGCCACTCCCCCTACAGGATTCTAAACTATGGCTACACCTTC. This translates into CASSHSPYRILNYGYTF.

The J gene is TRBJ2-7, the V gene TRBV29-1; D perhaps matches TRBD1 (6 bases). Trimming took off 6 bases at V and 0 bases at J, with 9 bases between the two ends. The germline V gene has CDR1 SQVTM and CDR2 ANQGSEA. This CDR3 is built from 12 residues. The DNA of the CDR3 is TGCAGCGTAGGGGACACCTCCTACGAGCAGTACTTC. This translates into CSVGDTSYEQYF.

The V call is TRBV30, the J call TRBJ1-3; maybe TRBD1 (5 bases). The CDR3 covers 16 residues. V was pared by 2 bases and J by 2 bases, with 16 bases between. Germline assignment: CDR1 GTSNPN and CDR2 SVGIG (reference sequence). The CDR3 region is CAWSRVQGLAGNTIYF. CDR3 nucleotide sequence: TGTGCCTGGAGTAGGGTTCAGGGACTTGCTGGAAACACCATATATTTT.

Only one count was recorded for this clone. V usage is TRBV6-5 and J usage is TRBJ1-5, with a possible D match to TRBD1 (6 bases). From germline, CDR1 is MNHEY and CDR2 SVGAGI. Trimming stripped 6 bases from V and 1 base from J, with 10 bases between. CDR3 length: 14 residues. For the CDR3, the DNA is TGTGCCAGCAGACTACAGGGAAGCAATCAGCCCCAGCATTTT. As protein: CASRLQGSNQPQHF.

V and J are TRBV5-1 and TRBJ2-3, with D possibly being TRBD2 (6 bases). Trimming stripped 0 bases from V and 0 bases from J, with 14 bases between. This CDR3 spans 17 amino acids. Germline lookup yields CDR1 SGHRS and CDR2 YFSETQ. CDR3 loop: CASSLVGDGTSTDTQYF. CDR3 coding DNA: TGCGCCAGCAGCTTGGTGGGGGACGGGACTAGCACAGATACGCAGTATTTT.

This clone came up a few times. This chain connects TRBV9 to TRBJ1-4; TRBD1 matches at 10 bases. Germline-derived CDR1 and CDR2 are SGDLS and YYNGEE. The CDR3 is made up of 18 amino acids. V lost 3 bases, J lost 0 bases, and 8 bases stayed unmatched. CDR3 sequence reads: CASSARDRGIATNEKLFF. The CDR3 coding sequence is TGTGCCAGCAGCGCGCGGGACAGGGGTATAGCAACTAATGAAAAACTGTTTTTT.

The chain couples TRBV3-1 (or the pseudogene TRBV3-2) to TRBJ1-5; D is undetermined. CDR1 and CDR2 from the germline V gene are LGHDT and YNNKEL (reference sequence). Trimming pared 3 bases from V and 9 bases from J, leaving 9 bases between. This CDR3 region has 12 residues. CDR3 sequence: CASSQRNGPQHF. Written as DNA, the CDR3 is TGTGCCAGCAGCCAGCGCAATGGGCCCCAGCATTTT.

DNA for the CDR3: TGCGCCAGCAGCCAAAGTGCGGGACTAGCGGGAGGGCCCAGATATAATTCCTACGAGCAGTACTTC. Encoded protein: CASSQSAGLAGGPRYNSYEQYF. The chain carries TRBV4-1 and TRBJ2-7; the match to TRBD2 covers 16 bases. Losses at the gene ends were 2 bases for V and 1 base for J; bases not matched to a gene: 17. The CDR3 has 22 residues. Looked up from germline, CDR1 is MGHRA and CDR2 is YSYEKL.

The CDR3 region is CASRTPRRKDYGYTF. The CDR3 DNA sequence: TGTGCCAGCAGAACTCCGCGGCGCAAGGACTATGGCTACACCTTC. The genes are TRBV6-5 and TRBJ1-2; D is ambiguous. The germline CDR1 and CDR2 sequences are MNHEY and SVGAGI. The length of the CDR3 is 15 residues. V was shortened by 6 bases and J by 3 bases, with 17 bases between the two germline ends.